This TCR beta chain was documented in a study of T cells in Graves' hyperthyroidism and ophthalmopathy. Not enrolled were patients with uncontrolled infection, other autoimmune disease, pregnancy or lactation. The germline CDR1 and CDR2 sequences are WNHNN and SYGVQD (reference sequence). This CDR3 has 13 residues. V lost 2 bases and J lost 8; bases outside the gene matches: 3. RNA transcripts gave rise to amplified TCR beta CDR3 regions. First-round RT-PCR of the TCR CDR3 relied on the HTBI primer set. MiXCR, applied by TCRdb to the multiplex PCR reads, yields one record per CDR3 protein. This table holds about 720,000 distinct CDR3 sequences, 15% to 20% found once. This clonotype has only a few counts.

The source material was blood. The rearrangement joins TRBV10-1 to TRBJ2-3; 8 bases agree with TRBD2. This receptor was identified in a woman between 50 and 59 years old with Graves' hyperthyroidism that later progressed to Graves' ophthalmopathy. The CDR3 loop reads CASSEGTRGTQYF. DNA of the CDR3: TGCGCCAGCAGTGAGGGGACTAGGGGTACGCAGTATTTT.